The 27 T cell receptor beta chains given below trace back to one sample, sequenced in a study of blood T cell repertoires in COVID-19 (dated by TCRdb to 2018 to 2021). Library preparation employed the immunoSEQ multiplex PCR assay. As stored in TCRdb, this immuneACCESS dataset retains in-frame rearrangements with V and J assigned. A fraction of the clones does not appear; measured against another copy, unresolved V genes explain less than half of the discrepancy, and the remainder lacks a known reason. A total of tens of thousands of clones appear in this sample, 86% of them only once. Clones ranked in the top ten supply 6.9% of the sample. The sample taken for sequencing was peripheral blood. These TCRs come from a man in his fifties or sixties with active COVID-19.

J is TRBJ1-1 and V is TRBV10-3; 9 nucleotides match TRBD1. V shed 7 bases and J 5 bases; nucleotides not matched to a gene: 8. Germline CDR1 reads ENHRY; CDR2 reads SYGVKD. The CDR3 spans 14 residues. The CDR3 nucleotides read TGTGCCATCAACTCGGGACAGGGAAGAACTGAAGCTTTCTTT. Translated, it gives CAINSGQGRTEAFF.

The rearrangement joins TRBV19 to TRBJ2-4; 10 bases line up with TRBD2. Germline V gives CDR1 LNHDA, CDR2 SQIVND (reference sequence). CDR3 length: 19 amino acids. Unmatched junction bases numbered 11, after V lost 3 bases and J lost 0 bases. In nucleotides, the CDR3 is TGTGCCAGTAGTATTGGGACTAGCGTCCTAGGGGGAGCCAAAAACATTCAGTACTTC. This gives the protein CASSIGTSVLGGAKNIQYF.

The chain recombines TRBV7-8 with TRBJ2-7; a weak D match, TRBD1 (6 bases). The germline V and J ends were trimmed by 5 bases and 0 bases, with 11 bases remaining between them. The CDR3 length is 14 residues. The germline V gene encodes CDR1 SGHVS and CDR2 FQNEAQ. DNA for the CDR3: TGTGCCAGCAGCGGCGGACAGCTCTCCTACGAGCAGTACTTC. Encoded protein: CASSGGQLSYEQYF.

The V call is TRBV10-2, the J call TRBJ2-2; 11 bases align to TRBD2. The germline gives CDR1 WSHSY, CDR2 SAAADI. This CDR3 is built from 15 residues. After removal of 7 bases from V and 7 bases from J, the junction contained 8 bases not matched to a gene. For the CDR3, the DNA is TGCGCCAGCATTAGCGGGAGGGCCTATATCGGGGAGCTGTTTTTT. Translation gives CASISGRAYIGELFF.

This clone was observed a few times. The chain links TRBV11-3 to TRBJ1-3; D is ambiguous. In germline, CDR1 is SGHNT, CDR2 YENEEA. The CDR3 has 12 amino acids. Trimming took 5 bases from V and 2 from J, leaving 4 bases between them. For the CDR3, the DNA is TGTGCCAGCAGCCATCCTGGAAACACCATATATTTT. It is translated as CASSHPGNTIYF.

V gene TRBV7-9 combines with J gene TRBJ2-1; 12 bases match TRBD2. The length of the CDR3 is 17 residues. Losses at the gene ends were 4 bases for V and 1 base for J; bases not matched to a gene: 5. The V gene's germline CDR1 is SEHNR and CDR2 FQNEAQ (reference sequence). The CDR3 here is CASSSLAGGPSYNEQFF. In DNA form, the CDR3 reads TGTGCCAGCAGCTCCCTAGCGGGGGGGCCTTCCTACAATGAGCAGTTCTTC.

This chain uses TRBV3-1 (or the pseudogene TRBV3-2) with TRBJ2-5; D gene ambiguous. The CDR3 runs to 12 residues. The germline V gene encodes CDR1 LGHDT and CDR2 YNNKEL (reference sequence). The V and J ends lost 6 bases and 5 bases respectively, with 10 bases between them. As DNA, the CDR3 is TGTGCCAGCAGTCTACCTCGGGAGACCCAGTACTTC. Protein: CASSLPRETQYF.

This chain joins TRBV28 and TRBJ1-6; tentatively, D is TRBD1 (5 bases). The germline CDR1 and CDR2 sequences are MDHEN and SYDVKM. The CDR3 sequence is 16 residues long. Trimming stripped 2 bases from V and 6 bases from J, with 14 bases between. CDR3 coding DNA: TGTGCCAGCAGTTTAGGGAGGGGCAGACCTAATTCACCCCTCCACTTT. Translation gives CASSLGRGRPNSPLHF.

Only one count was recorded for this clone. This chain connects TRBV2 to TRBJ1-1; TRBD1 might be the D (6 bases). Trimming took 6 bases from V and 4 from J, leaving 12 bases between them. CDR1 and CDR2 from the germline V gene are SNHLY and FYNNEI. The CDR3 totals 13 residues. In DNA form, the CDR3 reads TGTGCCAGCAGCCCCGGACAGTTCACTGAAGCTTTCTTT. This sequence encodes CASSPGQFTEAFF.

This chain connects TRBV5-1 to TRBJ2-2; 7 nucleotides agree with TRBD1. V was clipped by 3 bases and J by 15 bases; unmatched bases: 11. This CDR3 comprises 13 residues. From germline, CDR1 is SGHRS and CDR2 YFSETQ. Written as DNA, the CDR3 is TGCGCCAGCAGCTCCGATCCGAGGGGGCGGTTGTTTTTT. Translating gives CASSSDPRGRLFF.

This chain joins TRBV4-1 and TRBJ1-2; 9 nucleotides agree with TRBD1. The CDR3 totals 16 residues. V was clipped by 4 bases and J by 2 bases; unmatched bases: 8. Germline-derived CDR1 and CDR2 are MGHRA and YSYEKL. The CDR3 DNA follows: TGCGCCAGCAGCCCTACCCCGGGGACAGGGAACTATGGCTACACCTTC. It is translated as CASSPTPGTGNYGYTF.

In this sample, this clone turned up once. The chain uses TRBV13 and TRBJ2-2, with D maybe TRBD1 (7 bases). The V and J ends lost 6 bases and 1 base respectively, with 18 bases between them. This CDR3 comprises 17 residues. Germline V CDR1 and CDR2: PRHDT, FYEKMQ (reference sequence). The CDR3 reads CASRPLTGTLNTGELFF. The CDR3, as DNA: TGTGCCAGCAGACCTCTGACAGGGACTTTGAACACCGGGGAGCTGTTTTTT.

There are a few counts of this clone. The chain carries TRBV15 and TRBJ1-1; a weak D match, TRBD1 (6 bases). The CDR3 sequence is 13 residues long. V was trimmed by 1 base and J by 3 bases, leaving 6 bases between them. The germline gives CDR1 LNHNV, CDR2 YYDKDF (reference sequence). CDR3 protein: CATSRGTDTEAFF. The CDR3 DNA follows: TGTGCCACCAGCAGAGGGACAGACACTGAAGCTTTCTTT. Full variable domain (missing parts from reference TRBV15 and TRBJ1-1): DAMVIQNPRYQVTQFGKPVTLSCSQTLNHNVMYWYQQKSSQAPKLLFHYYDKDFNNEADTPDNFQSRRPNTSFCFLDIRSPGLGDTAMYLCATSRGTDTEAFFGQGTRLTVV.

This chain connects TRBV30 to TRBJ2-5, with 7 nucleotides matching TRBD2. The germline CDR1 and CDR2 sequences are GTSNPN and SVGIG (reference sequence). This CDR3 contains 17 residues. V was clipped by 2 bases and J by 0 bases; unmatched bases: 12. The CDR3 nucleotides are TGTGCCTGGAGTCTGGGAGCGACGGGAGGTTACCAAGAGACCCAGTACTTC. This sequence encodes CAWSLGATGGYQETQYF.

This chain connects TRBV29-1 to TRBJ1-1, with 9 positions matching TRBD1. The germline V gene encodes CDR1 SQVTM and CDR2 ANQGSEA. V gave up 4 bases and J gave up 2 bases; unmatched junction bases: 5. The CDR3 length is 14 residues. The CDR3 region is CSVVGDRANTEAFF. For the CDR3, the DNA is TGCAGCGTTGTGGGGGACAGGGCCAACACTGAAGCTTTCTTT.

J is TRBJ2-7 and V is TRBV21-1; TRBD2, the D gene given by the table, was not confirmed from the DNA. TRBV21-1 is annotated as a pseudogene. The CDR3 loop spans 13 amino acids. The CDR3 DNA reads as TGTGCCAGCAGCGGACTAGCCGTCTACGAGCAGTACGTC. The encoded protein is CASSGLAVYEQYV.

The V call is TRBV3-1 (or the pseudogene TRBV3-2), the J call TRBJ1-1; D is uncertain. Between the trimmed V and J ends, which lost 1 base and 1 base, there was a span of 10 bases. CDR3 length: 15 amino acids. Germline values: CDR1 LGHDT, CDR2 YNNKEL (reference sequence). CDR3 sequence (DNA): TGTGCCAGCAGCCAAGGCTACAGTGCGAACACTGAAGCTTTCTTT. It is translated as CASSQGYSANTEAFF.

The rearrangement joins TRBV6-6 to TRBJ1-3; possible D gene TRBD1, 6 bases. Germline CDR1 is MNHNY and CDR2 is SVGAGI (reference sequence). V was shortened by 2 bases and J by 5 bases, with 16 bases between the two germline ends. The CDR3 has 16 residues. The DNA for the CDR3 is TGTGCCAGCAGTTACCCCCCCCCGGACAGCAGAAACACCATATATTTT. Its translation: CASSYPPPDSRNTIYF.

With respect to this clone: An end of the junction differs from the germline gene, which may be a read error. J is TRBJ2-2 and V is TRBV29-1, with a tentative D call TRBD2 (5 bases). Looked up from germline, CDR1 is SQVTM and CDR2 is ANQGSEA. This CDR3 region has 14 residues. CDR3 bases: TGCAGCGTTGTAGGTGAGCAAAGGACCCGGGGAGCTGTTTTT. This gives the protein CSVVGEQRTRGAVF.

This chain links TRBV19 with TRBJ1-5; 7 bases map to TRBD1. The germline CDR1 and CDR2 sequences are LNHDA and SQIVND (reference sequence). V trimming: 10 bases; J trimming: 6 bases; junction bases outside the gene matches: 6. CDR3 length: 12 amino acids. CDR3 sequence (DNA): TGTGCCACCAGACAGGGACGTCAGCCCCAGCATTTT. Protein product: CATRQGRQPQHF.

V usage is TRBV5-4 and J usage is TRBJ2-1; D gene unclear. V shed 4 bases and J shed 6 bases, with 17 bases lying between them. Germline loops: CDR1 SGHNT, CDR2 YYREEE (reference sequence). The CDR3 runs 15 residues. CDR3 in amino acids: CASSPVAAMGNEQFF. In DNA form, the CDR3 reads TGTGCCAGCAGCCCTGTAGCCGCTATGGGCAATGAGCAGTTCTTC.

This clone was seen a single time. V and J are TRBV3-1 (or the pseudogene TRBV3-2) and TRBJ1-3; D ambiguous. CDR1 and CDR2 from the germline V gene are LGHDT and YNNKEL (reference sequence). Trimming shortened V by 0 bases and J by 0 bases, and 6 bases separated the two germline ends. This CDR3 contains 15 residues. The CDR3 DNA reads TGTGCCAGCAGCCAAGAGTCATTCTCTGGAAACACCATATATTTT. Translated: CASSQESFSGNTIYF.

This clone was recorded once. J is TRBJ2-7 and V is TRBV11-2; 7 nucleotides align to TRBD1. The germline V gene has CDR1 SGHAT and CDR2 FQNNGV. Germline trimming cut 1 base from V and 7 bases from J; bases unmatched to any gene: 7. The CDR3 consists of 14 residues. The CDR3 bases are TGTGCCAGCAGCTTAGGTCTCAGGGGGAAGGAGCAGTACTTC. As protein: CASSLGLRGKEQYF.

The CDR3 protein is CSVWTASYNEQFF. The CDR3 DNA follows: TGCAGCGTTTGGACAGCCTCCTACAATGAGCAGTTCTTC. This chain joins TRBV29-1 and TRBJ2-1; TRBD1 is a possible D gene (6 bases). Trimming cost V 5 bases and J 0 bases, with 8 bases left between them. The CDR3 covers 13 residues. Germline CDR1 SQVTM, CDR2 ANQGSEA.

This clone showed up just once. The rearrangement joins TRBV5-5 to TRBJ2-7; no reliable D call. The germline V gene encodes CDR1 SGHKS and CDR2 YYEKEE (reference sequence). V gave up 1 base and J gave up 3 bases, with 8 bases separating them. CDR3 length: 13 amino acids. The CDR3 sequence: CASSLPVNYEQYF. CDR3 sequence (DNA): TGTGCCAGCAGCTTGCCAGTGAACTACGAGCAGTACTTC.

The chain links TRBV6-5 to TRBJ1-5; D is unresolved. V gave up 7 bases and J gave up 4 bases, with 14 bases separating them. CDR3 length equals 14 residues. Per the germline V gene, CDR1 is MNHEY and CDR2 is SVGAGI. DNA for the CDR3: TGTGCCAGCACCCCCGGCTGGGCGAATCAGCCCCAGCATTTT. This gives the protein CASTPGWANQPQHF.

The chain recombines TRBV7-2 with TRBJ2-7, with a possible D match to TRBD2 (5 bases). V was cut by 0 bases and J by 0 bases, with 6 bases left in between. Germline CDR1 reads SGHTA; CDR2 reads FQGNSA. The CDR3 contains 14 residues. The CDR3 DNA reads as TGTGCCAGCAGCTTAGCTCGGGGCTCCTACGAGCAGTACTTC. Translating it yields CASSLARGSYEQYF.